Below are 27 T cell receptor beta chains sequenced from a single sample in a study of T cell repertoires in cytomegalovirus infection. For these TCRs, the target antigens are not known. TCRdb redid the calling of the reads with MiXCR, one entry per CDR3 protein. The table includes about 700,000 distinct CDR3 sequences, around 32% detected once. The input for sequencing was cultured PBMCs, taken from culture after CMV antigen stimulation. These receptors all come from a human donor in good health (CMV status not recorded). Some clones in this sample may be carry-over from other donors' samples.

The rearrangement joins TRBV25-1 to TRBJ2-1; 9 bases align to TRBD1. The CDR3 consists of 16 residues. Germline loops: CDR1 MGHDK, CDR2 SYGVNS. The V segment lost 1 base and the J segment 0 bases; nucleotides outside the gene matches: 1. This chain's CDR3 is CASSEWGQGSYNEQFF. The CDR3 nucleotides are TGTGCCAGCAGTGAATGGGGACAGGGCTCCTACAATGAGCAGTTCTTC.

This sequence joins TRBV5-1 and TRBJ2-3, with D tentatively TRBD1 (5 bases). Germline V CDR1 and CDR2: SGHRS, YFSETQ. CDR3 length: 15 amino acids. The V end was cut by 4 bases, the J end by 1 base, with 13 bases between. The CDR3 protein is CASSVPLGGTDTQYF. The CDR3 DNA sequence: TGCGCCAGCAGCGTCCCCTTAGGGGGCACAGATACGCAGTATTTT. The full variable domain, its missing parts supplied by reference TRBV5-1 and TRBJ2-3, is KAGVTQTPRYLIKTRGQQVTLSCSPISGHRSVSWYQQTPGQGLQFLFEYFSETQRNKGNFPGRFSGRQFSNSRSEMNVSTLELGDSALYLCASSVPLGGTDTQYFGPGTRLTVL.

This clonotype has just a few counts. The chain uses TRBV28 and TRBJ2-7, with D maybe TRBD1 (6 bases). This CDR3 contains 14 residues. Per germline, CDR1 MDHEN and CDR2 SYDVKM. Trimming cost V 6 bases and J 6 bases, with 18 bases left between them. This CDR3 reads CASRLVGGSSEQYF. CDR3 coding DNA: TGTGCCAGCAGACTGGTAGGGGGTTCGTCCGAGCAGTACTTC.

The chain is built from TRBV6-5 and TRBJ1-5; D remains ambiguous. V lost 6 bases, J lost 6 bases, and 9 bases lay in between. The V gene's germline CDR1 is MNHEY and CDR2 SVGAGI. The length of the CDR3 is 12 residues. The CDR3 sequence: CASSRAGQPQHF. For the CDR3, the DNA is TGTGCCAGCAGCCGGGCAGGTCAGCCCCAGCATTTT.

This clonotype occurred a few times. J is TRBJ1-5 and V is TRBV12-3 or TRBV12-4, with TRBD1 as a possible D gene (5 bases). The CDR3 extends over 14 amino acids. V was clipped by 6 bases and J by 5 bases, with 14 bases between them. DNA of the CDR3: TGTGCCAGCAGGGGACTTTCAGGTCATCAGCCCCAGCATTTT. Its translation is CASRGLSGHQPQHF.

This clonotype was observed a few times. The V and J genes are TRBV7-9 and TRBJ2-1; D is ambiguous. CDR1 SEHNR and CDR2 FQNEAQ come from the germline V gene (reference sequence). The CDR3 sequence is 22 residues long. Trimming shortened V by 4 bases and J by 4 bases, and 35 bases separated the two germline ends. In nucleotides, the CDR3 is TGTGCCAGCAGCTCAAGCCCTGGTGGTGGGTCGAGGCCCAACCATGGGTACAATGAGCAGTTCTTC. As protein: CASSSSPGGGSRPNHGYNEQFF.

This chain connects TRBV9 to TRBJ2-3; tentatively, D is TRBD1 (5 bases). Germline V gene sequence: CDR1 SGDLS, CDR2 YYNGEE. Trimming took 0 bases from V and 2 from J, leaving 10 bases between them. This CDR3 is built from 15 residues. The CDR3 coding sequence is TGTGCCAGCAGCGTAGTTGGACATTCCACAGATACGCAGTATTTT. As protein: CASSVVGHSTDTQYF.

This clonotype was seen many times. The chain carries TRBV7-8 and TRBJ2-5, with D perhaps matching TRBD2 (5 bases). From germline, CDR1 is SGHVS and CDR2 FQNEAQ. The CDR3 is 14 amino acids. Trimming left V 1 base short and J 4 bases short, with 10 bases between. The CDR3 sequence: CASSLGGPGETQYF. The CDR3 bases are TGTGCCAGCAGCTTAGGAGGGCCAGGAGAGACCCAGTACTTC.

This clonotype was counted only a few times. The rearrangement uses TRBV7-9 and TRBJ1-3, with D perhaps TRBD1 (5 bases). The germline V gene has CDR1 SEHNR and CDR2 FQNEAQ (reference sequence). V dropped 3 bases and J dropped 7 bases, with 7 bases sitting between them. This CDR3 spans 12 amino acids. CDR3 in amino acids: CASSFHRNTIYF. In nucleotides, the CDR3 is TGTGCCAGCAGCTTTCACAGGAACACCATATATTTT.

The chain carries TRBV5-1 and TRBJ1-6, with unresolved D. Germline V lookup: CDR1 SGHRS, CDR2 YFSETQ. The germline V and J ends were trimmed by 2 bases and 8 bases, with 8 bases remaining between them. This CDR3 has 13 residues. CDR3 sequence reads: CASSFGRDSPLHF. The CDR3 nucleotides are TGCGCCAGCAGCTTTGGGAGGGATTCACCCCTCCACTTT. Complete variable domain (other parts from reference TRBV5-1 and TRBJ1-6): KAGVTQTPRYLIKTRGQQVTLSCSPISGHRSVSWYQQTPGQGLQFLFEYFSETQRNKGNFPGRFSGRQFSNSRSEMNVSTLELGDSALYLCASSFGRDSPLHFGNGTRLTVT.

This clonotype has a count of ten or more. The rearrangement uses TRBV7-8 and TRBJ2-3; the D is unclear. Trimming stripped 5 bases from V and 0 bases from J, with 15 bases between. CDR1 and CDR2 from the germline V gene are SGHVS and FQNEAQ. This CDR3 is 16 amino acids long. As DNA, the CDR3 is TGTGCCAGCAGCCTTTGGACGCGTGCTAGCACAGATACGCAGTATTTT. This translates into CASSLWTRASTDTQYF.

V and J are TRBV7-6 and TRBJ2-1; 8 bases fit TRBD2. With V trimmed by 4 bases and J by 0 bases, 8 bases remained unmatched. The CDR3 consists of 17 residues. Germline assignment: CDR1 SGHVS and CDR2 FNYEAQ. This CDR3 reads CASSSGLGGSSYNEQFF. Written as DNA, the CDR3 is TGTGCCAGCAGCTCGGGACTAGGAGGAAGCTCCTACAATGAGCAGTTCTTC. The variable domain in full, with the rest retrieved from reference TRBV7-6 and TRBJ2-1, is GAGVSQSPRYKVTKRGQDVALRCDPISGHVSLYWYRQALGQGPEFLTYFNYEAQQDKSGLPNDRFSAERPEGSISTLTIQRTEQRDSAMYRCASSSGLGGSSYNEQFFGPGTRLTVL.

The chain combines TRBV11-3 with TRBJ2-5; D perhaps matches TRBD2 (5 bases). The germline V gene has CDR1 SGHNT and CDR2 YENEEA. V shed 1 base and J shed 2 bases, with 11 bases lying between them. The CDR3 length is 15 residues. The CDR3 sequence is CASSLGAREQETQYF. CDR3 sequence (DNA): TGTGCCAGCAGCTTAGGCGCGAGGGAACAAGAGACCCAGTACTTC.

In its sample, this clonotype was seen once. The CDR3 DNA reads TGTGCCAGCAGTTCAGCAGGGCATCAGCCCCAGCATTTT. Amino acid sequence: CASSSAGHQPQHF. The V and J genes are TRBV6-2 or TRBV6-3 and TRBJ1-5; weak D call: TRBD1 (5 bases). From germline, CDR1 is MNHEY and CDR2 SVGEGT. The CDR3 runs 13 residues. Trimming took 4 bases from V and 5 from J, leaving 9 bases between them.

This clonotype was observed a few times. The chain links TRBV5-1 to TRBJ2-3, with D possibly being TRBD2 (6 bases). This CDR3 has 14 amino acids. Germline V lookup: CDR1 SGHRS, CDR2 YFSETQ. The V end lost 3 bases, the J end lost 6 bases, and 14 bases lay between the germline ends. The CDR3 here is CASSSGTREDTQYF. The DNA for the CDR3 is TGCGCCAGCAGCTCCGGGACTCGGGAGGATACGCAGTATTTT.

The chain recombines TRBV5-6 with TRBJ1-5; D unresolved. Per germline, CDR1 SGHDT and CDR2 YYEEEE. The CDR3 sequence is 13 residues long. Trimming shortened V by 6 bases and J by 6 bases, and 13 bases separated the two germline ends. The CDR3 DNA sequence: TGTGCCAGCAAGGAAAGAGGAACTCAGCCCCAGCATTTT. It specifies CASKERGTQPQHF.

This clonotype was seen more than once but under ten times. This chain uses TRBV2 with TRBJ1-5; D gene uncertain. This CDR3 has 11 residues. Germline values: CDR1 SNHLY, CDR2 FYNNEI. V lost 6 bases, J lost 6 bases, and 6 bases lay in between. The CDR3 here is CASRTGQPQHF. The CDR3 DNA follows: TGTGCCAGCAGGACGGGTCAGCCCCAGCATTTT.

Comment on this clonotype: As the CDR3 is not closed by the conserved phenylalanine or tryptophan, this likely results from a read error. The chain combines TRBV12-3 or TRBV12-4 with TRBJ2-5; TRBD2 might be the D (7 bases). This CDR3 comprises 14 residues. The V and J ends lost 0 bases and 4 bases respectively, with 9 bases between them. The CDR3, as DNA: TGTGCCAGCAGTTTAGCGGGGGGGCGAGAGACCCAGTACGTC. Translation gives CASSLAGGRETQYV.

As DNA, the CDR3 is TGTGCCAGCAGAGACAAAGGACGGGACTTGGGGGACACCATATATTTT. This codes for CASRDKGRDLGDTIYF. The rearrangement joins TRBV2 to TRBJ1-3; a weak D match, TRBD1 (5 bases). V was clipped by 6 bases and J by 8 bases, with 23 bases between them. The CDR3 has 16 residues. Germline loops: CDR1 SNHLY, CDR2 FYNNEI.

In its sample, this clonotype was seen a few times. The V call is TRBV6-6, the J call TRBJ1-2, with a weak D call TRBD1 (6 bases). From germline, CDR1 is MNHNY and CDR2 SVGAGI (reference sequence). The CDR3 runs 14 residues. With 6 bases removed from V and 3 bases from J, the gap between germline ends came to 14 bases. The CDR3 DNA sequence: TGTGCCAGCAGGCAGGGACAAAGATACTATGGCTACACCTTC. This encodes CASRQGQRYYGYTF.

The rearrangement links TRBV7-2 to TRBJ2-3; maybe TRBD2 (5 bases). The CDR3 totals 16 residues. CDR1 and CDR2 from the germline V gene are SGHTA and FQGNSA. Trimming left V 5 bases short and J 4 bases short, with 19 bases between. The CDR3 protein is CASSPASPGGADTQYF. CDR3 nucleotide sequence: TGTGCCAGCAGCCCAGCTAGCCCCGGCGGCGCAGATACGCAGTATTTT.

The genes are TRBV27 and TRBJ2-7; 12 nucleotides line up with TRBD2. V lost 4 bases, J lost 1 base, and 5 bases stayed unmatched. Germline CDR1 and CDR2: MNHEY and SMNVEV (reference sequence). The length of the CDR3 is 16 residues. CDR3 residues: CASSSSGGASSYEQYF. The DNA for the CDR3 is TGTGCCAGCAGTTCTAGCGGGGGGGCTTCTTCCTACGAGCAGTACTTC.

This clonotype was observed a few times. The junction and the germline gene differ at one end; a read error may be behind it. V and J are TRBV5-1 and TRBJ2-7; D perhaps matches TRBD1 (5 bases). The CDR3 has 13 amino acids. CDR1 is SGHRS, CDR2 YFSETQ, per germline. The CDR3 is CASSPDSRDSLLF. In nucleotides, the CDR3 is TGCGCCAGCAGCCCCGACTCCCGTGACAGTCTACTATTC.

Many counts were recorded for this clonotype. CDR3: CASSLETGRYTEAFF. The DNA for the CDR3 is TGTGCCAGCAGCTTAGAAACAGGGCGTTACACTGAAGCTTTCTTT. The J gene is TRBJ1-1, the V gene TRBV7-2; maybe TRBD1 (6 bases). Germline assignment: CDR1 SGHTA and CDR2 FQGNSA. This CDR3 comprises 15 residues. V was cut by 1 base and J by 3 bases, with 12 bases left in between.

The chain recombines TRBV18 with TRBJ2-7, with D unclear. This CDR3 is 15 amino acids long. Germline V CDR1 and CDR2: KGHSH, LQKENI. V lost 0 bases and J lost 4, with 13 bases in between. CDR3 sequence reads: CASSPPVGDPYEQYF. The CDR3 DNA reads TGTGCCAGCTCACCACCAGTCGGTGATCCTTACGAGCAGTACTTC.

This clonotype was detected only a few times. This chain connects TRBV19 to TRBJ1-6; maybe TRBD1 (6 bases). V was cut by 8 bases and J by 8 bases, with 16 bases left in between. CDR1 LNHDA and CDR2 SQIVND come from the germline V gene (reference sequence). The length of the CDR3 is 14 residues. For the CDR3, the DNA is TGTGCCAGTCATCGTACAGGGATTTATTCACCCCTCCACTTT. This gives the protein CASHRTGIYSPLHF.

The V call is TRBV27, the J call TRBJ1-5; D is unclear. V was shortened by 2 bases and J by 4 bases, with 12 bases between the two germline ends. Germline V gene lookup returns CDR1 MNHEY and CDR2 SMNVEV (reference sequence). The CDR3 loop spans 15 amino acids. The CDR3 here is CASSLTPVGNQPQHF. CDR3 DNA sequence: TGTGCCAGCAGTTTAACCCCCGTGGGTAATCAGCCCCAGCATTTT.